A selection of T cell receptor beta chains follows, all from one sample in a study of blood T cell repertoires in COVID-19. The assay was immunoSEQ multiplex PCR, and TCRdb's table has in-frame clones only and misses some. The sample records hundreds of thousands of clones, 75% to 90% being singletons. The specimen sequenced was peripheral blood. The source is a woman in her thirties with active or convalescent COVID-19. Each CDR3 is given without its conserved first and last residue. Expanded clones are given a class, and other clones once, few, many or no size at all.

j_call cdr3_length v_call clone_size cdr3_aa
TRBJ2-7 11 TRBV6-5 - ASSSPGSYEQY
TRBJ1-2 13 TRBV4-1 - ASSQDLWGDYGYT
TRBJ1-1 11 TRBV5-4 - ASRLQGSTEAF
TRBJ2-1 16 TRBV11-2 - ASSLDYPRLAGVNEQF
TRBJ1-1 11 TRBV19 - ASSQNDRSEAF
TRBJ2-7 13 TRBV4-1 - ASSQDQGARYEQY
TRBJ2-1 11 TRBV27 once ASRDSGTNEQF
TRBJ1-1 14 TRBV19 - ASSTSGAARYTEAF
TRBJ1-6 13 TRBV10-3 - AISDSAGDNSPLH
TRBJ1-1 14 TRBV3-1/TRBV3-2 - ASSLHSGTVNTEAF
TRBJ2-1 14 TRBV11-3 once ASSSLVIGGYNEQF
TRBJ2-7 11 TRBV23-1 - ASSQSGTGEQY
TRBJ2-1 14 TRBV7-7 - ASSSLLAGEDNEQF
TRBJ1-2 14 TRBV5-6 - ASSLGQQGRNYGYT
TRBJ1-2 11 TRBV14 - ASSSTGGYGYT
TRBJ2-7 13 TRBV5-1 - ASSLDGTGSYEQY
TRBJ1-5 15 TRBV5-8 - ASRPYRQGAGNQPQH
TRBJ2-7 13 TRBV19 - ASSITGTGPYEQY
TRBJ2-1 14 TRBV5-1 - ASTSYPGQGLNEQF
TRBJ2-3 13 TRBV10-3 - AISKTSGTTDTQY
TRBJ2-1 13 TRBV2 - ASSEWREGPNEQF
TRBJ1-5 13 TRBV6-6 - ASSSDSDSNQPQH
TRBJ2-7 12 TRBV6-5 - ASSSTSLRYEQY
TRBJ2-1 13 TRBV9 - ASSAATPGYNEQF
TRBJ1-3 11 TRBV2 - ASSTGLANTIY
TRBJ2-7 11 TRBV2 many ASRRGDSYEQY
TRBJ1-4 10 TRBV30 few AWTRGTGGLF
TRBJ1-2 14 TRBV5-1 - ASSPDGTGVVYGYT
TRBJ2-7 12 TRBV10-1 - ASSESGRGLEQY
TRBJ1-1 14 TRBV18 - ASSPRPRDFGTEAF
TRBJ1-2 14 TRBV6-6 - ASSTLTGTVGYGYT
TRBJ1-1 12 TRBV27 few ASSGGRMNTEAF
TRBJ2-2 13 TRBV5-1 - ASSTVVVPAGELF
TRBJ2-7 12 TRBV11-2 - ASSFLGSSGEQY
TRBJ1-1 13 TRBV11-2 - ASSLGSQGPSRAF
TRBJ2-1 14 TRBV3-1/TRBV3-2 - ASSQVAGNLFNEQF
TRBJ1-1 11 TRBV19 - ASTTGVGTEAF
TRBJ2-1 18 TRBV5-1 - ASSFGLAGGQYQFVDEQF
TRBJ1-1 14 TRBV5-6 - ASSLAAGTRPTEAF
TRBJ1-4 14 TRBV5-6 - ASSFGTGLANEKLF